This T cell receptor beta chain comes out of a study of human CD8 memory T cell subsets (dated by TCRdb to 2020 to 2021). Study-wide context: To assess how stem-like (TSTEM), progenitor exhausted-like (TPEX) and effector memory CD8+ T cell subsets are clonally related, the TCRbeta repertoires of these three subsets were compared. Over five donors each provided TSTEM, TPEX and effector memory subsets, from which TCRbeta repertoires were obtained.

A remark on this clonotype: Its specific antigen is unknown.

CDR1 is given as KGHDR and CDR2 as SFDVKD, both from the germline V gene. Counted from cysteine to phenylalanine, this CDR3 has 16 amino acids. Nucleotide data are not available. Points the paper makes about the study in general: Only TCRbeta chains were sequenced, and repertoire comparisons rested on a handful of donors tested with paired t-tests and Bonferroni correction. The stem-like TSTEM and TPEX subsets each shared clonotypes with effector memory cells, but the TSTEM and TPEX repertoires had minimal overlap with each other, suggesting distinct antigen spectra. TSTEM and TPEX subsets showed similarly high normalized Shannon-Wiener diversity, whereas effector memory subsets were comparatively less diverse. Greater repertoire diversity in TSTEM than in TPEX subsets was suggested by Chao1 estimates, potentially reflecting a broader range of specificities.

A Human TCR Profiling Kit was used to prepare UMI-labeled 5' RACE TCRbeta libraries. Every TCRbeta library was prepared in parallel with an identical number of PCR cycles. The original methods were these. Each TCRbeta library contained between roughly 2,600 and 18,000 functional CDR3beta clonotypes. MIGEC 1.2.9 handled UMI extraction and consensus assembly, with a minimum of three reads required per UMI. In-frame CDR3beta repertoires were extracted with MiXCR 3.0.3. Diversity metrics were computed in VDJtools 1.2.1 after downsampling each sample to 42,000 randomly selected UMIs. For each sample pair, the repertoire overlap metrics D, R and F2 were calculated in VDJtools using the top 3,000 clones. One entry per CDR3 protein sequence results from the TCRdb reprocessing of the reads, with DNA left out. The V and J calls reflect TCRdb's pipeline rather than the authors' work. This sample's clone table shows 7,500 to 8,500 distinct CDR3 sequences. The ten largest clones capture roughly a quarter of the sample.

Density gradient separation was used to isolate peripheral blood mononuclear cells from healthy donor buffy coats. In the study, negative magnetic separation with EasySep or MojoSort CD8+ T cell isolation kits was used to enrich total CD8+ T cells. An RNeasy Mini Kit was used to extract total RNA from duplicate vials of under 190,000 sorted CD8+ T cells per subset. The PBMCs were used fresh or after being cryopreserved in fetal bovine serum with roughly 10% DMSO. Fluorescence-activated cell sorting on a FACSAria III was used to sort CD8+ T cell subsets to purity. Here the chain combines TRBV24-1 and TRBJ2-1; absent DNA, TCRdb's TRBD1 call cannot be checked. The sequence derives from a human donor in good health. The sample was CD8+ T cells from PBMCs. The CDR3 has the sequence CATSASDSHSNNEQFF.